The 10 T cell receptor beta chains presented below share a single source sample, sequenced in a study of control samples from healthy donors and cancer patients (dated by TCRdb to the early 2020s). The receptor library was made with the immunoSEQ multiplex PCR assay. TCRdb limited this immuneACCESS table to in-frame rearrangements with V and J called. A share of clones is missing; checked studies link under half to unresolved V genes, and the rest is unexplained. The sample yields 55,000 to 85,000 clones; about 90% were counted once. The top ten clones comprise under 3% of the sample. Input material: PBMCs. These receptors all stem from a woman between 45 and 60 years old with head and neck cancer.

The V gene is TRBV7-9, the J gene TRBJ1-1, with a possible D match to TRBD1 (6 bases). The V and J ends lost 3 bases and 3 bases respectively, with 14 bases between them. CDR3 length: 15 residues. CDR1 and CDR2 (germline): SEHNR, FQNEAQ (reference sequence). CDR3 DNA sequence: TGTGCCAGCAGCTTCCCCGAGAGGGGGGACACTGAAGCTTTCTTT. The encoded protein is CASSFPERGDTEAFF. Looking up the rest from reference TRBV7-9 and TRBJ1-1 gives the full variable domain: DTGVSQNPRHKITKRGQNVTFRCDPISEHNRLYWYRQTLGQGPEFLTYFQNEAQLEKSRLLSDRFSAERPKGSFSTLEIQRTEQGDSAMYLCASSFPERGDTEAFFGQGTRLTVV.

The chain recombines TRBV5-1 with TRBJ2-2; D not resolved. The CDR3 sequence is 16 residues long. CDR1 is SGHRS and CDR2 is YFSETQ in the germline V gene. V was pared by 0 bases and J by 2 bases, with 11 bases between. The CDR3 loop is CASSLEFRRNTGELFF. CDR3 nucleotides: TGCGCCAGCAGCTTGGAGTTTCGCAGAAACACCGGGGAGCTGTTTTTT.

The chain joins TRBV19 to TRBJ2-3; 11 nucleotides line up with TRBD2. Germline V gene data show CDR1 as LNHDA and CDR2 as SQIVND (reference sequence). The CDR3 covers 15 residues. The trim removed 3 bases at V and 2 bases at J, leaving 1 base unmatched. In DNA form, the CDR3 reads TGTGCCAGTAGTATGGGACTAGCGGACACAGATACGCAGTATTTT. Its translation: CASSMGLADTDTQYF.

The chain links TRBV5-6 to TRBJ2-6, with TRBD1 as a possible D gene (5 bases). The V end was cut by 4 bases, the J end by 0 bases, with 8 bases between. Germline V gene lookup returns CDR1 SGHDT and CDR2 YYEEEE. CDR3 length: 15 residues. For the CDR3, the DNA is TGTGCCAGCAGCGAGGACATCTCTGGGGCCAACGTCCTGACTTTC. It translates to CASSEDISGANVLTF.

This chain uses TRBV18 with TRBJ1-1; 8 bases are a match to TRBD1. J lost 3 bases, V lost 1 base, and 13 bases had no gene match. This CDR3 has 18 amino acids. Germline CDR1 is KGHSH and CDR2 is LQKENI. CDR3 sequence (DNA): TGTGCCAGCTCACCACTGGTCTTTCAGGGGGCGCGGGACACTGAAGCTTTCTTT. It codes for CASSPLVFQGARDTEAFF.

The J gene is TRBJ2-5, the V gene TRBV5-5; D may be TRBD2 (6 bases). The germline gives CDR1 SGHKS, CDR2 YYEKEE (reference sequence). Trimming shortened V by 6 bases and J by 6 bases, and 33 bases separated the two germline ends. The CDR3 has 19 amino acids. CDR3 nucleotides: TGTGCCAGCACCCTGGGAGGCAGGGATTTTAGGAGCGCGTATCAGACCCAGTACTTC. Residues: CASTLGGRDFRSAYQTQYF. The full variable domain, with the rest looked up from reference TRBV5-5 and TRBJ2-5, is DAGVTQSPTHLIKTRGQQVTLRCSPISGHKSVSWYQQVLGQGPQFIFQYYEKEERGRGNFPDRFSARQFPNYSSELNVNALLLGDSALYLCASTLGGRDFRSAYQTQYFGPGTRLLVL.

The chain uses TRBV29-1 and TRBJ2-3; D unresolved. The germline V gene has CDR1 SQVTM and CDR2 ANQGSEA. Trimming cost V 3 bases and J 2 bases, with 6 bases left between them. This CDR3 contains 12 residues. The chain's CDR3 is CSVEITTDTQYF. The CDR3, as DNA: TGCAGCGTTGAGATAACCACAGATACGCAGTATTTT.

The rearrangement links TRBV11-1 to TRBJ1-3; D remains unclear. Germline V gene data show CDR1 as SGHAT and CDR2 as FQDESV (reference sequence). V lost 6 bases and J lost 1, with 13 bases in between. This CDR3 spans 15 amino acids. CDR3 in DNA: TGTGCCAGCAGTAATTCCGGAAAATCTGGAAACACCATATATTTT. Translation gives CASSNSGKSGNTIYF.

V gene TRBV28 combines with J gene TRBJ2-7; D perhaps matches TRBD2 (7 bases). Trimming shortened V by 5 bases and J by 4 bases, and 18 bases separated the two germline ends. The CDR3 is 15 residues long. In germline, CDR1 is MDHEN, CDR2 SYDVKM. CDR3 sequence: CASSQPGGGAYEQYF. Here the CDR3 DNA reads TGTGCCAGCAGTCAACCTGGAGGGGGGGCTTACGAGCAGTACTTC.

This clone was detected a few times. CDR3 in amino acids: CASSLGMGAFGGTGELFF. The CDR3 bases are TGTGCCAGCAGTTTAGGAATGGGGGCTTTCGGGGGCACCGGGGAGCTGTTTTTT. The rearrangement uses TRBV6-2 or TRBV6-3 and TRBJ2-2; D may be TRBD1 or TRBD2 (6 bases each). CDR1 is MNHEY, CDR2 SVGEGT, per germline. The CDR3 has 18 amino acids. The V and J ends lost 4 bases and 4 bases respectively, with 22 bases between them.